The 31 T cell receptor beta chains reported below all come from one sample, sequenced in a study of blood T cell repertoires in COVID-19. Measured with immunoSEQ multiplex PCR; TCRdb has only the in-frame clones, and not every one. This repertoire shows some 45,000 clones, about 78% found once; its top ten account for roughly 8.7%. Specimen: peripheral blood. Receptors were obtained from a man aged 70-80 years with active or convalescent COVID-19.

The rearrangement links TRBV7-2 to TRBJ2-1; TRBD2 matches at 8 bases. Trimming cost V 6 bases and J 7 bases; bases outside gene matches: 5. Germline-derived CDR1 and CDR2 are SGHTA and FQGNSA. The CDR3 is 13 amino acids. In DNA, the CDR3 is TGTGCCAGCAGATTTAGCGGGACAAATGAGCAGTTCTTC. Amino acids: CASRFSGTNEQFF. Variable domain in full (rest from reference TRBV7-2 and TRBJ2-1): GAGVSQSPSNKVTEKGKDVELRCDPISGHTALYWYRQSLGQGLEFLIYFQGNSAPDKSGLPSDRFSAERTGGSVSTLTIQRTQQEDSAVYLCASRFSGTNEQFFGPGTRLTVL.

V gene TRBV3-1 (or the pseudogene TRBV3-2) combines with J gene TRBJ2-3; D unclear. This CDR3 has 12 residues. The V gene's germline CDR1 is LGHDT and CDR2 YNNKEL (reference sequence). V was cut by 4 bases and J by 9 bases, with 11 bases left in between. The CDR3 reads CASSLPGRTQYF. CDR3 coding DNA: TGTGCCAGCAGCCTACCGGGTCGGACGCAGTATTTT.

This clone was recorded only once. This chain joins TRBV2 and TRBJ1-6; no reliable D call. V was clipped by 3 bases and J by 3 bases, with 6 bases between them. This CDR3 region has 14 residues. CDR1 and CDR2 (germline): SNHLY, FYNNEI. Here the CDR3 DNA reads TGTGCCAGCAGTGACGGGAACTATAATTCACCCCTCCACTTT. It codes for CASSDGNYNSPLHF.

The chain carries TRBV24-1 and TRBJ2-5, with 10 bases fitting TRBD1. J was trimmed by 5 bases and V by 3 bases; bases with no gene match: 5. CDR1 is KGHDR, CDR2 SFDVKD, per germline. The CDR3 is 15 residues long. The CDR3 region is CATSDMTGGWETQYF. In DNA form, the CDR3 reads TGTGCCACCAGTGATATGACAGGGGGCTGGGAGACCCAGTACTTC.

The chain joins TRBV4-1 to TRBJ2-7, with 7 bases lining up with TRBD1. Germline V gene lookup returns CDR1 MGHRA and CDR2 YSYEKL. The CDR3 loop spans 17 amino acids. Trimming took 3 bases from V and 1 from J; bases not matched to a gene: 12. For the CDR3, the DNA is TGCGCCAGCAGCCACCAGTTCCAGGGGGATCAATCCTACGAGCAGTACTTC. It is translated as CASSHQFQGDQSYEQYF.

This clone has only one observation. This sample includes further DNA sequences coding for the same CDR3. The V call is TRBV28, the J call TRBJ1-4; no firm D call. Germline lookup yields CDR1 MDHEN and CDR2 SYDVKM. V was pared by 2 bases and J by 6 bases, with 7 bases between. The CDR3 is 13 amino acids. Written as DNA, the CDR3 is TGTGCCAGCAGTTTAGGCGGGGATGAAAAACTGTTTTTT. The encoded protein is CASSLGGDEKLFF. The full variable domain, completed using reference TRBV28 and TRBJ1-4, is DVKVTQSSRYLVKRTGEKVFLECVQDMDHENMFWYRQDPGLGLRLIYFSYDVKMKEKGDIPEGYSVSREKKERFSLILESASTNQTSMYLCASSLGGDEKLFFGSGTQLSVL.

This clone qualifies as medium-sized. The V gene is TRBV3-1 (or the pseudogene TRBV3-2), the J gene TRBJ2-3, with D uncertain. The germline gives CDR1 LGHDT, CDR2 YNNKEL (reference sequence). V lost 5 bases, J lost 6 bases, and 9 bases lay in between. The CDR3 length is 12 residues. CDR3 residues: CASSSRSDTQYF. In nucleotides, the CDR3 is TGTGCCAGCAGCAGCCGGAGCGATACGCAGTATTTT.

The gene calls are TRBV5-1 and TRBJ2-3; tentatively, D is TRBD1 (6 bases). The CDR3 has 14 amino acids. Per germline, CDR1 SGHRS and CDR2 YFSETQ. Trimming stripped 6 bases from V and 0 bases from J, with 11 bases between. The CDR3: CASMDSASTDTQYF. CDR3 nucleotide sequence: TGCGCCAGCATGGACAGCGCCAGCACAGATACGCAGTATTTT.

The V call is TRBV4-1, the J call TRBJ2-7; D is perhaps TRBD1 (5 bases). This CDR3 comprises 16 residues. V lost 0 bases, J lost 7 bases, and 19 bases lay in between. The V gene's germline CDR1 is MGHRA and CDR2 YSYEKL. The CDR3, as DNA: TGCGCCAGCAGCCAAGAAACTGGGCAGGGTACAAGGGAGCAGTACTTC. Translated: CASSQETGQGTREQYF.

The chain links TRBV5-6 to TRBJ2-6; D unresolved. The CDR3 runs to 13 residues. CDR1 is SGHDT and CDR2 is YYEEEE in the germline V gene. Trimming took off 6 bases at V and 2 bases at J, with 6 bases between the two ends. The CDR3 nucleotides are TGTGCCAGCACCCCAACTGGGGCCAACGTCCTGACTTTC. This translates into CASTPTGANVLTF. The whole variable domain, remainder taken from reference TRBV5-6 and TRBJ2-6, is DAGVTQSPTHLIKTRGQQVTLRCSPKSGHDTVSWYQQALGQGPQFIFQYYEEEERQRGNFPDRFSGHQFPNYSSELNVNALLLGDSALYLCASTPTGANVLTFGAGSRLTVL.

The rearrangement uses TRBV14 and TRBJ2-3, with a possible D match to TRBD2 (5 bases). The CDR3 spans 13 residues. CDR1 is SGHDN, CDR2 FVKESK, per germline. The V end was cut by 2 bases, the J end by 6 bases, with 9 bases between. The CDR3 nucleotides are TGTGCCAGCAGCCAAAATACTAGGGATACGCAGTATTTT. Its translation: CASSQNTRDTQYF.

CDR3 loop: CASSFRAGAREYGNQPQHF. As DNA, the CDR3 is TGTGCCAGCAGCTTCAGGGCAGGCGCCCGAGAATACGGCAATCAGCCCCAGCATTTT. The chain employs TRBV5-6 and TRBJ1-5; weak D call: TRBD1 (5 bases). Germline V gene data show CDR1 as SGHDT and CDR2 as YYEEEE. This CDR3 is 19 amino acids long. V lost 2 bases to trimming and J lost 2 bases, with 23 bases between them.

The chain recombines TRBV5-1 with TRBJ1-5, with TRBD1 as a possible D gene (6 bases). Germline V CDR1 and CDR2: SGHRS, YFSETQ. Trimming stripped 2 bases from V and 3 bases from J, with 12 bases between. There are 15 residues in the CDR3. CDR3 sequence reads: CASSFGGALNQPQHF. The CDR3, as DNA: TGCGCCAGCAGCTTCGGGGGGGCCCTCAATCAGCCCCAGCATTTT.

This sequence joins TRBV28 and TRBJ2-5, with a possible D match to TRBD2 (5 bases). V lost 2 bases to trimming and J lost 3 bases, with 13 bases between them. This CDR3 region has 15 residues. The V gene's germline CDR1 is MDHEN and CDR2 SYDVKM. The CDR3, as DNA: TGTGCCAGCAGTTTAGCAGGAGGCTGGGAAGAGACCCAGTACTTC. Translating gives CASSLAGGWEETQYF.

There are a few counts of this clone. J is TRBJ2-7 and V is TRBV10-1, with 7 bases lining up with TRBD1. The CDR3 spans 13 residues. In germline, CDR1 is WNHNN, CDR2 SYGVQD (reference sequence). The J segment lost 5 bases and the V segment lost 6 bases, leaving 7 bases of the junction unmatched. This chain's CDR3 is CASRGGQAHEQYF. The CDR3 DNA reads as TGCGCCAGCAGGGGTGGACAGGCCCACGAGCAGTACTTC.

This clone was recorded a few times. The chain employs TRBV2 and TRBJ2-5; 9 positions match TRBD1. Losses at the gene ends were 6 bases for V and 5 bases for J; bases not matched to a gene: 13. Germline assignment: CDR1 SNHLY and CDR2 FYNNEI. The CDR3 is 16 amino acids. This CDR3 is CASRPGTGYAMETQYF. For the CDR3, the DNA is TGTGCCAGCAGGCCCGGGACAGGGTACGCGATGGAGACCCAGTACTTC.

The chain carries TRBV10-3 and TRBJ1-5; maybe TRBD1 (6 bases). The V gene's germline CDR1 is ENHRY and CDR2 SYGVKD. Trimming cost V 8 bases and J 4 bases, with 12 bases left between them. There are 13 residues in the CDR3. As DNA, the CDR3 is TGTGCCATCGGCCAGGGGCCGAATCAGCCCCAGCATTTT. Its translation: CAIGQGPNQPQHF.

The rearrangement uses TRBV11-1 and TRBJ2-7; D is unresolved. From germline, CDR1 is SGHAT and CDR2 FQDESV (reference sequence). Trimming stripped 3 bases from V and 5 bases from J, with 17 bases between. The CDR3 loop spans 15 amino acids. This CDR3 reads CASSFRVGSKDEQYF. The CDR3 region has the DNA TGTGCCAGCAGCTTCCGGGTCGGGTCCAAAGACGAGCAGTACTTC.

The J gene is TRBJ2-5, the V gene TRBV5-4; 9 positions agree with TRBD2. After removal of 4 bases from V and 6 bases from J, the junction contained 7 bases not matched to a gene. The CDR3 totals 14 residues. Germline CDR1 SGHNT, CDR2 YYREEE (reference sequence). For the CDR3, the DNA is TGTGCCAGCAGCCTACCGGGACTAGCACAGACCCAGTACTTC. Translation: CASSLPGLAQTQYF.

The gene calls are TRBV30 and TRBJ2-7, with TRBD1 as a possible D gene (7 bases). Trimming stripped 8 bases from V and 3 bases from J, with 17 bases between. This CDR3 contains 13 residues. Germline V CDR1 and CDR2: GTSNPN, SVGIG (reference sequence). The CDR3 nucleotides read TGTGCCGGAGGGTGGACAGGCCTCTACGAGCAGTACTTC. Its protein product is CAGGWTGLYEQYF.

The chain combines TRBV5-1 with TRBJ1-6; D unresolved. CDR3 length: 13 residues. The V gene lost 1 base and the J gene lost 10 bases, with 9 bases spanning the gap. Germline V lookup: CDR1 SGHRS, CDR2 YFSETQ. The CDR3 DNA reads TGCGCCAGCAGCTTGTCAGAGGGCTCACCCCTCCACTTT. Protein: CASSLSEGSPLHF.

J is TRBJ1-3 and V is TRBV3-1 (or the pseudogene TRBV3-2); D might be TRBD1 (5 bases). This CDR3 spans 15 amino acids. Trimming left V 5 bases short and J 2 bases short, with 13 bases between. The germline V gene encodes CDR1 LGHDT and CDR2 YNNKEL (reference sequence). CDR3 in DNA: TGTGCCAGCAGCTTCCAGACGGGGGCTGGAAACACCATATATTTT. Its protein product is CASSFQTGAGNTIYF.

CDR3 sequence: CASTGTGAYGYTF. The CDR3 DNA follows: TGTGCCAGTACCGGGACAGGGGCCTATGGCTACACCTTC. The rearrangement joins TRBV2 to TRBJ1-2; 10 positions agree with TRBD1. The CDR3 spans 13 residues. Germline V gene data show CDR1 as SNHLY and CDR2 as FYNNEI. V shed 9 bases, J shed 4 bases, and the junction held 5 bases outside the gene matches.

This chain uses TRBV5-1 with TRBJ2-1; the D gene is possibly TRBD1 (6 bases). Germline loops: CDR1 SGHRS, CDR2 YFSETQ. The germline V and J ends were trimmed by 4 bases and 5 bases, with 10 bases remaining between them. CDR3 length: 13 amino acids. The CDR3, as DNA: TGCGCCAGCAGCCCGGACAGTAACAATGAGCAGTTCTTC. Protein product: CASSPDSNNEQFF.

This clone was seen only a few times. The V gene is TRBV11-2, the J gene TRBJ1-3; no clear D. With 4 bases removed from V and 5 bases from J, the gap between germline ends came to 12 bases. The CDR3 spans 14 residues. Germline V gene data show CDR1 as SGHAT and CDR2 as FQNNGV. CDR3 amino acids: CASSSTEIRNTIYF. CDR3 nucleotides: TGTGCCAGCAGCTCCACAGAGATCAGAAACACCATATATTTT.

The table lists this clone with a few counts. The rearrangement uses TRBV28 and TRBJ2-7, with TRBD1 matching over 7 bases. Unmatched junction bases numbered 8, after V lost 9 bases and J lost 0 bases. This CDR3 is built from 14 residues. CDR1 is MDHEN and CDR2 is SYDVKM in the germline V gene. The CDR3 DNA sequence: TGTGCCAGTAACAGGGGATCCCACTCCTACGAGCAGTACTTC. This sequence encodes CASNRGSHSYEQYF.

CDR3 bases: TGTGCCAGCAGCCCAGACCCGGGACAGATTAATCAGCCCCAGCATTTT. This translates into CASSPDPGQINQPQHF. V usage is TRBV5-4 and J usage is TRBJ1-5; the match to TRBD1 covers 7 bases. CDR1 is SGHNT and CDR2 is YYREEE in the germline V gene (reference sequence). The CDR3 spans 16 residues. V dropped 4 bases and J dropped 4; count of bases not matched to a gene: 11.

J is TRBJ2-3 and V is TRBV4-1; D perhaps matches TRBD2 (5 bases). With 3 bases removed from V and 1 base from J, the gap between germline ends came to 14 bases. This CDR3 is built from 16 residues. Germline CDR1 and CDR2: MGHRA and YSYEKL. The CDR3 DNA reads TGCGCCAGCAGCCAGGTGTTACTAGGTCGCACAGATACGCAGTATTTT. It specifies CASSQVLLGRTDTQYF.

The chain is built from TRBV7-9 and TRBJ2-3; D may be TRBD2 (5 bases). The CDR3 consists of 15 residues. V gave up 3 bases and J gave up 6 bases, with 16 bases separating them. Germline V lookup: CDR1 SEHNR, CDR2 FQNEAQ (reference sequence). Here the CDR3 DNA reads TGTGCCAGCAGCTTGTGGACTCACCAAGCGGATACGCAGTATTTT. Its translation is CASSLWTHQADTQYF.

The J gene is TRBJ2-3, the V gene TRBV3-1 (or the pseudogene TRBV3-2); a weak D match, TRBD1 (6 bases). Germline V CDR1 and CDR2: LGHDT, YNNKEL (reference sequence). This CDR3 spans 16 amino acids. The V end was cut by 1 base, the J end by 2 bases, with 13 bases between. The CDR3 nucleotides read TGTGCCAGCAGCCAAGGGTCCGGGACACACACAGATACGCAGTATTTT. It encodes CASSQGSGTHTDTQYF.

Judged by abundance, this clone is medium-sized. The gene calls are TRBV27 and TRBJ2-3; D may be TRBD2 (5 bases). The V and J ends lost 2 bases and 5 bases respectively, with 14 bases between them. CDR1 and CDR2 (germline): MNHEY, SMNVEV (reference sequence). CDR3 length equals 15 residues. The CDR3 region is CASSLIAPEGDTQYF. CDR3 DNA: TGTGCCAGCAGTTTAATCGCACCAGAGGGAGATACGCAGTATTTT.